This T cell receptor (beta chain) stems from a study of sequential checkpoint blockade in melanoma. Regarding treatment: randomized to nivolumab then ipilimumab (arm A) or the reverse (arm B). Clones were read by immunoSEQ multiplex PCR, and TCRdb kept only the in-frame ones, dropping some. The table records some 40,000 clones, roughly a third of them present only once. The CDR3 sequence is 13 residues long. The V end lost 6 bases, the J end lost 8 bases, and 15 bases lay between the germline ends. The gene calls are TRBV23-1 and TRBJ2-3; D not resolved. TRBV23-1 is marked as an open reading frame, function uncertain. Material: tumor tissue (inferred from file names), obtained from a patient given nivolumab and ipilimumab in sequence. The TCR comes from a human donor with melanoma. CDR3 residues: CASSQEPDGTQYF. DNA for the CDR3: TGCGCCAGCAGCCAAGAACCAGACGGTACGCAGTATTTT.